This T cell receptor beta chain was found in a study of monozygotic twins with inflammatory bowel disease. Study-wide results and limits: Healthy twins showed more clonotype sharing with others than IBD patients, especially patients with disease activity.

To note about this clonotype: The target antigen is unknown.

The CDR3 covers 15 residues. Germline-derived CDR1 and CDR2 are SGHNT and YYREEE (reference sequence). TCRdb reworked the 5' RACE reads into one entry per CDR3 protein, no DNA. Recorded for this sample: approximately 390,000 distinct CDR3 sequences. The chain carries TRBV5-4 and TRBJ2-1. The receptor was derived from a human donor with ulcerative colitis or Crohn's disease, or a healthy co-twin of an affected twin (not recorded which). Input material: blood. The CDR3 region is CASRKTVSSYNEQFF.